This TCR beta chain was obtained from a study of shared clonotypes between healthy human individuals. Study-wide background: Each donor's CD8 memory used one plate, CD8 naive two, each CD4 subset three. Study observations and caveats: Donor scarcity curtailed the genetic and exposure-history diversity represented herein.

Approximately 210 ng DNA, about 28,000 T cell genomes, went into each sorted-subset replicate PCR. Sequenced by immunoSEQ multiplex PCR; TCRdb stores in-frame clones only, minus some. Of some 2 million clones listed, approximately 94% are singletons. The sample holds one count of this clone. What it recognizes is unknown. Looked up from germline, CDR1 is WSHSY and CDR2 is SAAADI. J was trimmed by 2 bases and V by 6 bases; bases with no gene match: 18. The length of the CDR3 is 18 residues. Naive CD8 cells were CD45RO-negative, positively selected for CCR7, excluding terminally differentiated effector memory CD45RA+ cells. Healthy HIV-negative adults without recent acute infections or vaccinations served as donors.

Input material: naive CD8+ T cells sorted from blood. This chain joins TRBV10-2 and TRBJ2-7; 8 bases are a match to TRBD2. The source is a man between 18 and 29 years old in good health. The CDR3 DNA follows: TGCGCCAGCAGCACAGTATTCGGGAGCGGGAGCGTTCCCTACGAGCAGTACTTC. Translation: CASSTVFGSGSVPYEQYF.